The clone carrying this TCR beta chain was seen a single time. TCRdb's table, derived via immunoSEQ multiplex PCR, lists solely in-frame clones and lacks some. The data contain 250,000 to 300,000 clones, less than 90% of them singletons. This sample is part of a study of blood T cell repertoires in COVID-19. About the research overall: Samples of COVID-19 (acute and convalescent) were obtained from the United States, Italy and Spain.

Trimming took 5 bases from V and 4 from J, leaving 18 bases between them. In germline, CDR1 is MNHEY, CDR2 SMNVEV (reference sequence). The CDR3 extends over 15 amino acids. This sequence was found in an older woman with COVID-19, enrolled during active disease. The sequenced sample consisted of peripheral blood. The rearrangement uses TRBV27 and TRBJ2-7; tentative D call: TRBD1 (5 bases). The CDR3 here is CASSPLDRAKYEQYF. The CDR3 DNA reads as TGTGCCAGCAGTCCGCTAGACAGAGCAAAATACGAGCAGTACTTC.